Shown below are 20 T cell receptor beta chains from a single sample sequenced in a study of blood T cells in healthy people across ages. The authors ran a second PCR of about 6 to 11 cycles using a sample-barcoded 5' primer and a J-beta primer mix. TCRdb re-derived calls from the 5' RACE reads in MiXCR, one entry per CDR3 protein. The data hold some 710,000 distinct CDR3 sequences, with about 45% observed a single time. Sequenced input: blood. These receptor sequences come from an elderly man in good health.

This clonotype was seen once. V and J are TRBV20-1 and TRBJ2-3, with TRBD2 matching 12 bases. CDR3 length: 13 amino acids. V shed 6 bases, J shed 4 bases, and the junction held 2 bases outside the gene matches. CDR1 DFQATT and CDR2 SNEGSKA come from the germline V gene (reference sequence). This chain's CDR3 is CSAPSGRADTQYF. As DNA, the CDR3 is TGCAGTGCCCCTAGCGGGAGGGCAGATACGCAGTATTTT.

CDR3 loop: CSASPPPGRETQYF. Written as DNA, the CDR3 is TGCAGTGCTAGTCCCCCCCCAGGGCGAGAGACCCAGTACTTC. The chain is built from TRBV20-1 and TRBJ2-7; possible D gene TRBD1, 5 bases. The better agreement between TRBJ2-5 and the DNA end casts doubt on the J call. CDR3 length: 14 residues. Per the germline V gene, CDR1 is DFQATT and CDR2 is SNEGSKA (reference sequence).

The chain uses TRBV11-2 and TRBJ2-5, with TRBD2 matching 8 bases. Looked up from germline, CDR1 is SGHAT and CDR2 is FQNNGV. The CDR3 spans 18 residues. V lost 1 base to trimming and J lost 3 bases; unmatched junction nucleotides: 13. The DNA of the CDR3 is TGTGCCAGCAGCTTAGTAGGAATGGGACTAGACAATGAAGAGACCCAGTACTTC. Its translation: CASSLVGMGLDNEETQYF.

V gene TRBV5-1 combines with J gene TRBJ1-1, with 8 bases lining up with TRBD1. Per germline, CDR1 SGHRS and CDR2 YFSETQ. The CDR3 is 15 residues long. V trimming: 4 bases; J trimming: 1 base; junction bases outside the gene matches: 6. The CDR3 DNA is TGCGCCAGCAGCATCGACAGGGGAGAGAACACTGAAGCTTTCTTT. Its protein product is CASSIDRGENTEAFF.

About this clonotype itself: A single base separates this from a much larger clone, so it may be a read error. This rearrangement joins TRBV7-2 to TRBJ2-7, with D possibly TRBD1 on 6 matching bases. The CDR3 spans 14 residues. V was shortened by 5 bases and J by 2 bases, with 13 bases between the two germline ends. Per the germline V gene, CDR1 is SGHTA and CDR2 is FQGNSA. The CDR3 sequence is CASSVEAGAYEQYF. The CDR3 region has the DNA TGTGCCAGCAGCGTAGAGGCAGGGGCCTACGAGCAGTACTTC.

The chain joins TRBV21-1 to TRBJ1-1. TRBV21-1 is tagged as a pseudogene. This CDR3 has 14 amino acids. CDR3 protein: CASSKEGFNTEAFF. CDR3 DNA: TGTGCCAGCAGCAAAGAGGGTTTCAACACTGAAGCTTTCTTT.

The chain couples TRBV5-1 to TRBJ1-1, with 9 bases identical to TRBD1. This CDR3 contains 16 residues. Losses at the gene ends were 0 bases for V and 6 bases for J; bases not matched to a gene: 9. Germline loops: CDR1 SGHRS, CDR2 YFSETQ. The CDR3, as DNA: TGCGCCAGCAGCTTGGAGACAGGGGGTTTGGCTTCTGAAGCTTTCTTT. Translating gives CASSLETGGLASEAFF.

This clonotype occurred a few times. The V and J genes are TRBV7-9 and TRBJ2-3; D is uncertain. V was clipped by 1 base and J by 2 bases, with 4 bases between them. The CDR3 is 13 amino acids. Germline-derived CDR1 and CDR2 are SEHNR and FQNEAQ (reference sequence). CDR3 nucleotide sequence: TGTGCCAGCAGCTTAGGAGACACAGATACGCAGTATTTT. As protein: CASSLGDTDTQYF.

The chain joins TRBV11-3 to TRBJ2-1, with 9 bases lining up with TRBD1. V trimming: 4 bases; J trimming: 7 bases; junction bases outside the gene matches: 8. Per the germline V gene, CDR1 is SGHNT and CDR2 is YENEEA. The CDR3 sequence is 15 residues long. The chain's CDR3 is CASSSGQGGQNEQFF. CDR3 nucleotides: TGTGCCAGCAGCTCGGGACAGGGCGGTCAGAATGAGCAGTTCTTC.

There are many counts of this clonotype. V gene TRBV12-3 or TRBV12-4 combines with J gene TRBJ2-1; D possibly corresponds to TRBD1 (7 bases). The V gene lost 5 bases and the J gene lost 6 bases, with 8 bases spanning the gap. The CDR3 is made up of 12 amino acids. The DNA for the CDR3 is TGTGCCAGCAGTCAGGGGGGCAATGAGCAGTTCTTC. Encoded protein: CASSQGGNEQFF.

The chain carries TRBV27 and TRBJ2-4, with D unclear. Matching the DNA end better, TRBJ2-7 makes the J call doubtful. Germline CDR1 MNHEY, CDR2 SMNVEV (reference sequence). The CDR3 loop spans 15 amino acids. This CDR3 reads CASSSWAGVAYEQYF. CDR3 sequence (DNA): TGTGCCAGCAGTAGTTGGGCTGGCGTCGCCTACGAGCAGTACTTC.

J is TRBJ2-7 and V is TRBV7-9, with 7 bases fitting TRBD1. CDR1 and CDR2 (germline): SEHNR, FQNEAQ (reference sequence). The V and J ends lost 5 bases and 3 bases, in that order; junction bases with no gene match: 4. This CDR3 is 13 amino acids long. The CDR3 is CASSPGTVYEQYF. In nucleotides, the CDR3 is TGTGCCAGCAGCCCAGGGACAGTCTACGAGCAGTACTTC.

This clonotype appeared once. The V call is TRBV3-1, the J call TRBJ1-4, with TRBD1 as a possible D gene (6 bases). The ends were cut back, 1 base at V and 0 bases at J, with 6 bases in the middle. The CDR3 is 15 amino acids. Germline V gene sequence: CDR1 LGHDT, CDR2 YNNKEL (reference sequence). CDR3: CASSQGDTTNEKLFF. CDR3 bases: TGTGCCAGCAGCCAAGGGGACACAACTAATGAAAAACTGTTTTTT.

This rearrangement joins TRBV11-3 to TRBJ2-4; D perhaps matches TRBD2 (5 bases). The CDR3 is made up of 15 amino acids. V lost 2 bases and J 6 bases, leaving 14 bases between the germline ends. CDR1 is SGHNT, CDR2 YENEEA, per germline. The CDR3 here is CASSLYRGSLNIQYF. DNA of the CDR3: TGTGCCAGCAGCTTATATCGTGGGAGTCTAAACATTCAGTACTTC. Looking up the rest from reference TRBV11-3 and TRBJ2-4 gives the full variable domain: EAGVVQSPRYKIIEKKQPVAFWCNPISGHNTLYWYLQNLGQGPELLIRYENEEAVDDSQLPKDRFSAERLKGVDSTLKIQPAELGDSAVYLCASSLYRGSLNIQYFGAGTRLSVL.

Only one count was recorded for this clonotype. This chain joins TRBV14 and TRBJ2-7; TRBD1 or TRBD2 may be the D gene (5 bases each). The closer fit of TRBJ2-5 to the DNA end suggests the J call may be wrong. The CDR3 has 18 amino acids. Germline CDR1 reads SGHDN; CDR2 reads FVKESK. CDR3 sequence (DNA): TGTGCCAGCAGCCAAACACACGGGACCTCTCTATTCCAAGAGACCCAGTACTTC. Translating it yields CASSQTHGTSLFQETQYF.

Ten or more counts support this clonotype. This sequence joins TRBV5-1 and TRBJ2-7, with 8 nucleotides matching TRBD2. CDR1 is SGHRS and CDR2 is YFSETQ in the germline V gene. V dropped 4 bases and J dropped 3; count of bases not matched to a gene: 12. The CDR3 consists of 16 residues. CDR3 sequence: CASSLATSGTLYEQYF. The CDR3 DNA reads TGCGCCAGCAGCCTTGCTACTAGCGGAACTCTCTACGAGCAGTACTTC.

This clonotype was seen a single time. The V and J genes are TRBV29-1 and TRBJ2-1, with TRBD1 matching over 8 bases. CDR1 is SQVTM and CDR2 is ANQGSEA in the germline V gene. CDR3 length: 14 amino acids. Trimming took 7 bases from V and 4 from J; bases not matched to a gene: 9. The CDR3 sequence is CSASWGDRYNEQFF. The CDR3 coding sequence is TGCAGCGCTTCGTGGGGGGACAGGTACAATGAGCAGTTCTTC.

The rearrangement uses TRBV27 and TRBJ2-5, with TRBD1 matching 7 bases. CDR1 is MNHEY and CDR2 is SMNVEV in the germline V gene (reference sequence). V shed 8 bases and J 5 bases; nucleotides not matched to a gene: 8. The CDR3 runs 13 residues. CDR3: CASASGGDETQYF. DNA of the CDR3: TGTGCCAGCGCGTCAGGGGGTGATGAGACCCAGTACTTC.

This clonotype turned up a few times. The chain couples TRBV7-2 to TRBJ2-1; TRBD1 might be the D (6 bases). The CDR3 has 15 amino acids. Trimming removed 1 base at V and 8 bases at J, with 15 bases between. The germline V gene has CDR1 SGHTA and CDR2 FQGNSA. CDR3 region: CASSLDRAPLDEQFF. In nucleotides, the CDR3 is TGTGCCAGCAGCTTAGACAGGGCACCTTTGGATGAGCAGTTCTTC.

This clonotype was found many times. The chain employs TRBV24-1 and TRBJ2-1; no definite D call. The CDR3 is 11 residues long. Per germline, CDR1 KGHDR and CDR2 SFDVKD. Trimming shortened V by 9 bases and J by 4 bases, and 6 bases separated the two germline ends. CDR3 residues: CATGQYNEQFF. CDR3 in DNA: TGTGCCACCGGGCAGTACAATGAGCAGTTCTTC.